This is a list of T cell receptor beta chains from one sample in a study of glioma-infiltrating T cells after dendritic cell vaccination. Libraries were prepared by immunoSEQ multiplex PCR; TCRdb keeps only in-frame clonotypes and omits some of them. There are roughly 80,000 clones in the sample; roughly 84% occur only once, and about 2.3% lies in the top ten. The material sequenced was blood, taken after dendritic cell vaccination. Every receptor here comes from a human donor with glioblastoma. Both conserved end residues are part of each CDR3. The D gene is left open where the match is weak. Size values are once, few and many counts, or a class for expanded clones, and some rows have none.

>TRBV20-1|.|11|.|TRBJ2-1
TGCAGTGCCACCCCCGAGTATGAGCAGTTCTTC
CSATPEYEQFF
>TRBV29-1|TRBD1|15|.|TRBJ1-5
TGCAGCGTTGTCCCGGACAGGGAAGGGGATCAGCCCCAGCATTTT
CSVVPDREGDQPQHF
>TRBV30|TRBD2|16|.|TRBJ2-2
TGTGCCTGGGCCCTCGGACTAGCGGGAGTGGTCGGGGAGCTGTTTTTT
CAWALGLAGVVGELFF
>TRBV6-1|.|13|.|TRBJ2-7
TGTGCCAGCAGTGAAGGACTAGCCTACGAGCAGTACTTC
CASSEGLAYEQYF
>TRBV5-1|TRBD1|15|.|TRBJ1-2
TGCGCCAGCAGCTTGATGACAGGGGGGAACTATGGCTACACCTTC
CASSLMTGGNYGYTF
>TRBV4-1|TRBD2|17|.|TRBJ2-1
TGCGCCAGCAGCCAAGGACTAGCGGGGTCCTCCTACAATGAGCAGTTCTTC
CASSQGLAGSSYNEQFF
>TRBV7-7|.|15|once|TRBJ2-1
TGTGCTAGCAGCTTATTCCACGCGGTGGGCAATGAGCAGTTCTTC
CASSLFHAVGNEQFF
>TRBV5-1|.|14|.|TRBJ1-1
TGCGCCAGCAGCTTGGACAGTACAAACACTGAAGCTTTCTTT
CASSLDSTNTEAFF
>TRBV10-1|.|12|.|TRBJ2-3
TGCGCCAGCAGTGGTCTCACAGATACGCAGTATTTT
CASSGLTDTQYF
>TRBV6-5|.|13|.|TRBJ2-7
TGTGCCAGCAGTTACCCCGGGTCCTACGAGCAGTACTTC
CASSYPGSYEQYF
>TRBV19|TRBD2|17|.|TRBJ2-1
TGTGCCAGTAGTAACTATCCAGGGACTAGCGGGAATAATGAGCAGTTCTTC
CASSNYPGTSGNNEQFF
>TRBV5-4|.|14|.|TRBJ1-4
TGTGCCAGCAGCCCCGGGACTTTCAATGAAAAACTGTTTTTT
CASSPGTFNEKLFF
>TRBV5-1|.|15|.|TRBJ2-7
TGCGCCAGCAGCTCCTGGAGGGAGAGCTCCTACGAGCAGTACTTC
CASSSWRESSYEQYF
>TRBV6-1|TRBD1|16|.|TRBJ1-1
TGTGCCAGCAGTGAAGCGCCAGGGGGCGGCCGCATTGCAGCTTTCTTT
CASSEAPGGGRIAAFF
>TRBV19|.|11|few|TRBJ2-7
TGTGCCAGTAGTAGTAGAAGCGAGCAGTACTTC
CASSSRSEQYF
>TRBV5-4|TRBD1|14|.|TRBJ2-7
TGTGCCAGCAGCTTGGGGACAGGGGTTGGCGAGCAGTACTTC
CASSLGTGVGEQYF
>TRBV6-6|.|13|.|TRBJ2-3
TGTGCCAGCAGTCCCCCCGGGGCAGATACGCAGTATTTT
CASSPPGADTQYF
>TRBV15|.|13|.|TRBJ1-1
TGTGCCACCAGCAGAAGCTGGAACACTGAAGCTTTCTTT
CATSRSWNTEAFF
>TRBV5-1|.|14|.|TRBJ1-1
TGCGCCAGCAGCTTGTTCTCGGGGAACACTGAAGCTTTCTTT
CASSLFSGNTEAFF
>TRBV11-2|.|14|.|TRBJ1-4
TGTGCCTATGATCCAGACACTGATCATGAAAAACTGTTTTTT
CAYDPDTDHEKLFF
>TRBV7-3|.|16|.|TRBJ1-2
TGTGCCAGCAGCCCCGGGGGGCAGGGAAGGAACTATGGCTACACCTTC
CASSPGGQGRNYGYTF
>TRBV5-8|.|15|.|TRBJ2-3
TGTGCCAGCAGCTTCCGGACAGGGTTGGGGGGGACGCAGTATTTT
CASSFRTGLGGTQYF
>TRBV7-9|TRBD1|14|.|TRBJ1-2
TGTGCCAGCAGCCCAGGGGGCGGTAACTATGGCTACACCTTC
CASSPGGGNYGYTF
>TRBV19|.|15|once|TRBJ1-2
TGTGCCAGTAGTATCCCTTGGGGGGGTGGATATGGCTACACCTTC
CASSIPWGGGYGYTF
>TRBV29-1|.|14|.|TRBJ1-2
TGCAGCGTGGTCTGGCGGGTGGTTAACTATGGCTACACCTTC
CSVVWRVVNYGYTF
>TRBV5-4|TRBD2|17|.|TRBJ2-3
TGTGCCAGCAGCTTGGGGGGCGGGAGGGCTATCGCAGATACGCAGTATTTT
CASSLGGGRAIADTQYF
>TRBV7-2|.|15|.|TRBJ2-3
TGTGCCAGCAGCTCCCAGGGCATTAGCACAGATACGCAGTATTTT
CASSSQGISTDTQYF
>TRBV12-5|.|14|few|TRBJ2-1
TGTGCTAGTAACCAGGGAGGCCCCTACAATGAGCAGTTCTTC
CASNQGGPYNEQFF
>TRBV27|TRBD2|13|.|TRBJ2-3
TGTGCCAGCACTCGGGGGGTCACAGATACGCAGTATTTT
CASTRGVTDTQYF